What follows is one TCR beta chain and its context. The antigen is undetermined. Each CDR3 protein is one row after TCRdb ran MiXCR on the 5' RACE reads. The table has 200,000 to 300,000 distinct CDR3 sequences, over 9.5% seen once; the top ten hold roughly 10%. V was pared by 3 bases and J by 0 bases, with 9 bases between. The CDR3 contains 14 residues. Germline CDR1 SNHLY, CDR2 FYNNEI. This sample was taken from a study of identical twins. General study findings and limits: Models underestimated how often monozygotic twins shared out-of-frame TCR alpha.

The receptor's source is a man aged 50 to 60 in good health. The chain carries TRBV2 and TRBJ2-7; perhaps D is TRBD1 or TRBD2 (5 bases each). What was sequenced was memory T cells sorted from blood. Here the CDR3 DNA reads TGTGCCAGCAGTGAGGGGGTTAACTCCTACGAGCAGTACTTC. Translated, it gives CASSEGVNSYEQYF.